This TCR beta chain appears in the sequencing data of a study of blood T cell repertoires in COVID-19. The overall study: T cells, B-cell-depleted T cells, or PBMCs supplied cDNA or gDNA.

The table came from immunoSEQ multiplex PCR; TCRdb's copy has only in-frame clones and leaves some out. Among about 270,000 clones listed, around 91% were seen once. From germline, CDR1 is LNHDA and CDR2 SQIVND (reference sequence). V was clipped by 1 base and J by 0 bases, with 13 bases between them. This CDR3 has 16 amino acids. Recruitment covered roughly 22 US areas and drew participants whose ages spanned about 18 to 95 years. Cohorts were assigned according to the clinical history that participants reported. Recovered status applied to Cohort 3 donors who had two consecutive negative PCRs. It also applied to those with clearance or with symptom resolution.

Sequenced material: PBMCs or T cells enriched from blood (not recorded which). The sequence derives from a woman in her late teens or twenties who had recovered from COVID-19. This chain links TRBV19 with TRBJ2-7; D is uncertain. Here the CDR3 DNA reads TGTGCCAGTAGTATAGTCTCGACATTAAGCTCCTACGAGCAGTACTTC. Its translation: CASSIVSTLSSYEQYF.